A selection of T cell receptor beta chains follows, all from one sample in a study of T-cell memory formation after mild COVID-19. MiXCR was run by TCRdb on the 5' RACE reads, yielding one entry per CDR3 protein. Here the sample spans 430,000 or so distinct CDR3 sequences, nearly 25% being singletons. Input material: PBMCs or a T cell subset sorted from them (not recorded which). All receptors come from an adult woman who had mild COVID-19 (a few samples of this study predate the infection). Cell type and time point are not known. Both conserved end residues are part of each CDR3. Not all rows give a size; the values are once, few, many and, for expanded clones, a class.

clone size | CDR3 length | V gene | CDR3 protein
few | 16 | TRBV7-7 | CASSPGTSGSPGELFF
- | 16 | TRBV7-9 | CAGTTSGAGSYNEQFF
- | 12 | TRBV14 | CASSQLGDAQFF
- | 13 | TRBV20-1 | CSAHRVVQETQYF
- | 17 | TRBV6-1 | CASRGQGAAGGYNEQFF
few | 17 | TRBV6-6 | CASSDRRVGGGTDTQYF
few | 13 | TRBV19 | CASSIMAGETQYF
many | 14 | TRBV12-3/TRBV12-4 | CASRDGTGGYEQYF
- | 16 | TRBV27 | CASSLSAGLAKNIQYF
- | 14 | TRBV9 | CASSSRGHTDTQYF
few | 15 | TRBV27 | CASSSTGDWDTEAFF
- | 16 | TRBV5-1 | CASSLTGAAGANVLTF
- | 13 | TRBV7-9 | CASSAHFSQPQHF
- | 10 | TRBV29-1 | CSGPYNEQFF
- | 13 | TRBV6-4 | CASRNRVGNEQFF
- | 13 | TRBV29-1 | CSVGERGLVEQYF
few | 15 | TRBV27 | CASSTSVTVGSPLHF
- | 14 | TRBV5-1 | CASSLTAKDVEAFF
few | 18 | TRBV12-3/TRBV12-4 | CASSFYLGRLAGDDEQYF
few | 16 | TRBV5-6 | CASSLNRDLGQTEAFF
few | 17 | TRBV7-2 | CASSRLGTSGTYNEQFF
many | 16 | TRBV7-2 | CASTPIRFSYNSPLHF
- | 15 | TRBV20-1 | CSAISPLSVDYEQYF
- | 13 | TRBV7-3 | CASKGGVNTEAFF
once | 14 | TRBV19 | CASSRVGKRQLQHF
- | 13 | TRBV19 | CASADSGGYEQYF
few | 14 | TRBV24-1 | CATRATAGSNEQFF
- | 13 | TRBV18 | CASSPGDQLPQHF
- | 13 | TRBV15 | CATSTAGTDTQYF
- | 14 | TRBV4-1 | CASSQDQGADGYTF
- | 13 | TRBV29-1 | CSVAGTGGIEQYF
- | 14 | TRBV7-9 | CASRDGGITDTQYF
- | 14 | TRBV6-2/TRBV6-3 | CASSSGRGGYEQFF
- | 17 | TRBV4-1 | CASSQALKGPSNQPQHF
few | 17 | TRBV7-2 | CASSPGGGRASAYEQYF
many | 15 | TRBV20-1 | CSASTLGPQGDIQYF
few | 17 | TRBV6-2/TRBV6-3 | CASSYGRSGASTDTQYF
- | 16 | TRBV5-8 | CASSLWDRGRTGELFF
- | 18 | TRBV9 | CASSPLRGPGLGANVLTF
few | 15 | TRBV4-1 | CASTPGQRLGYEQYF
- | 19 | TRBV7-6 | CASSPRTSGRAWYMDEQFF
- | 17 | TRBV7-2 | CASSSLGRTGENYGYTF
- | 15 | TRBV2 | CASSDQGLGPNEQYF
few | 15 | TRBV7-2 | CASSPTGIPNEKLFF